The 29 T cell receptor beta chains presented below share a single source sample, sequenced in a study of preoperative IRX-2 immunotherapy in early breast cancer. Here immunoSEQ multiplex PCR was the method, and the copy in TCRdb shows in-frame clones only, minus some. Of about 42,000 clones in the sample, around three quarters are singletons; the top ten hold approximately 1.1%. Indicated treatment: preoperative locoregional IRX-2 cytokine immunotherapy. Sequenced material: tumor tissue, taken after IRX-2 immunotherapy. The source is a human donor with breast cancer.

The sample holds one count of this clone. The CDR3 spells CASSSGRENNEQFF. The CDR3 DNA reads TGTGCCAGCAGCTCGGGGCGGGAAAACAATGAGCAGTTCTTC. This chain uses TRBV11-3 with TRBJ2-1, with a weak D call TRBD2 (6 bases). CDR1 is SGHNT and CDR2 is YENEEA in the germline V gene. This CDR3 has 14 residues. V shed 4 bases and J shed 5 bases, with 12 bases lying between them.

The chain is built from TRBV15 and TRBJ1-4; D unresolved. The CDR3 is 16 amino acids. V lost 0 bases and J 4 bases, leaving 12 bases between the germline ends. The germline V gene encodes CDR1 LNHNV and CDR2 YYDKDF (reference sequence). The CDR3 DNA sequence: TGTGCCACCAGCAGAGATCCACCGACTTATAATGAAAAACTGTTTTTT. Translation gives CATSRDPPTYNEKLFF.

The chain couples TRBV18 to TRBJ1-2, with 7 positions matching TRBD1. From germline, CDR1 is KGHSH and CDR2 LQKENI. The trim removed 4 bases at V and 4 bases at J, leaving 12 bases unmatched. CDR3 size: 16 residues. This chain's CDR3 is CASSQTQAGTAYGYTF. The CDR3 coding sequence is TGTGCCAGCTCACAAACACAAGCCGGGACAGCCTATGGCTACACCTTC. Together with reference TRBV18 and TRBJ1-2, the CDR3 gives the full variable domain: NAGVMQNPRHLVRRRGQEARLRCSPMKGHSHVYWYRQLPEEGLKFMVYLQKENIIDESGMPKERFSAEFPKEGPSILRIQQVVRGDSAAYFCASSQTQAGTAYGYTFGSGTRLTVV.

The CDR3 is CASGSGVSGANVLTF. The CDR3 DNA is TGTGCCAGCGGTTCAGGGGTGTCTGGGGCCAACGTCCTGACTTTC. V is TRBV9 and J is TRBJ2-6, with D perhaps TRBD1 (6 bases). The germline V gene has CDR1 SGDLS and CDR2 YYNGEE. V was pared by 7 bases and J by 1 base, with 12 bases between. The CDR3 sequence is 15 residues long.

This clone was detected once. The V call is TRBV11-3, the J call TRBJ1-3, with 9 bases identical to TRBD1. The CDR3 consists of 17 residues. Germline V CDR1 and CDR2: SGHNT, YENEEA. V dropped 3 bases and J dropped 2; count of bases not matched to a gene: 8. CDR3 in DNA: TGTGCCAGCAGCTTGGTTGGGACAGGGAGGACTGGAAACACCATATATTTT. It codes for CASSLVGTGRTGNTIYF.

The V gene is TRBV15, the J gene TRBJ2-7, with D perhaps being TRBD1 or TRBD2 (5 bases each). V was trimmed by 6 bases and J by 1 base, leaving 16 bases between them. Germline CDR1 and CDR2: LNHNV and YYDKDF (reference sequence). The CDR3 runs to 15 residues. CDR3 sequence: CATREKNGASYEQYF. CDR3 DNA sequence: TGTGCCACCAGAGAAAAGAACGGGGCTTCCTACGAGCAGTACTTC.

The V call is TRBV7-7, the J call TRBJ2-1, with D possibly matching TRBD1 (6 bases). CDR3 size: 15 residues. V lost 3 bases to trimming and J lost 6 bases, with 15 bases between them. Germline values: CDR1 SSHAT, CDR2 FNYEAQ (reference sequence). The CDR3 DNA reads TGTGCCAGCAGCTTGGGGGCTACCCCGACCAATGAGCAGTTCTTC. The encoded protein is CASSLGATPTNEQFF.

The chain joins TRBV6-8 to TRBJ2-7, with D uncertain. Germline values: CDR1 MNHGY, CDR2 SAAAGT. Trimming left V 6 bases short and J 7 bases short, with 13 bases between. The CDR3 loop spans 12 amino acids. CDR3 residues: CASSRLVGEQYF. The CDR3, as DNA: TGTGCCAGCAGCCGACTGGTGGGAGAGCAGTACTTC.

The gene calls are TRBV19 and TRBJ1-1, with TRBD1 identical over 9 bases. The ends lost 3 bases at V and 1 base at J; junction bases unmatched: 6. Germline values: CDR1 LNHDA, CDR2 SQIVND (reference sequence). The CDR3 length is 16 residues. CDR3 region: CASSILPGQGNTEAFF. DNA for the CDR3: TGTGCCAGTAGTATTTTACCGGGACAGGGGAACACTGAAGCTTTCTTT.

This chain links TRBV30 with TRBJ2-7, with 10 bases fitting TRBD1. Germline V gives CDR1 GTSNPN, CDR2 SVGIG (reference sequence). CDR3 size: 19 residues. With V trimmed by 2 bases and J by 3 bases, 19 bases remained unmatched. The CDR3 DNA follows: TGTGCCTGGAGTCCTACGGTCCCGGGACAGGGGACGGGGATCTACGAGCAGTACTTC. It is translated as CAWSPTVPGQGTGIYEQYF.

CDR3 protein: CATSRAGVGNTIYF. Here the CDR3 DNA reads TGTGCCACCAGCAGAGCAGGGGTTGGAAACACCATATATTTT. The genes are TRBV15 and TRBJ1-3, with D possibly being TRBD1 (6 bases). The CDR3 is made up of 14 amino acids. V was cut by 1 base and J by 3 bases, with 7 bases left in between. Germline V gene data show CDR1 as LNHNV and CDR2 as YYDKDF (reference sequence).

This rearrangement joins TRBV7-1 to TRBJ2-3, with TRBD2 matching over 8 bases. TRBV7-1 is labeled an ORF, and its function is uncertain. After removal of 2 bases from V and 4 bases from J, the junction contained 2 bases not matched to a gene. The CDR3 covers 14 residues. The CDR3 DNA reads TGTGCCAGCAGCTCAAGCGGGAGCTCAGATACGCAGTATTTT. Protein sequence: CASSSSGSSDTQYF.

V usage is TRBV28 and J usage is TRBJ1-1; the D is unclear. Germline values: CDR1 MDHEN, CDR2 SYDVKM. This CDR3 is 13 amino acids long. Between the trimmed V and J ends, which lost 7 bases and 1 base, there was a span of 10 bases. The chain's CDR3 is CASTLNTNTEAFF. In DNA, the CDR3 is TGTGCCAGCACTCTGAATACGAACACTGAAGCTTTCTTT.

The chain is built from TRBV14 and TRBJ2-5, with D tentatively TRBD1 (5 bases). This CDR3 is built from 16 residues. V was cut by 1 base and J by 2 bases, with 14 bases left in between. Germline V gene data show CDR1 as SGHDN and CDR2 as FVKESK. CDR3 protein: CASSQGSGLGQETQYF. Written as DNA, the CDR3 is TGTGCCAGCAGCCAAGGGTCAGGGTTGGGGCAAGAGACCCAGTACTTC.

The chain couples TRBV5-1 to TRBJ2-2, with D possibly matching TRBD2 (8 bases). CDR3 size: 16 residues. CDR1 is SGHRS and CDR2 is YFSETQ in the germline V gene. Trimming shortened V by 7 bases and J by 4 bases, and 20 bases separated the two germline ends. CDR3 sequence reads: CASGPGGGVGTGELFF. The CDR3 region has the DNA TGCGCCAGCGGGCCGGGAGGGGGCGTCGGCACCGGGGAGCTGTTTTTT. The entire variable domain, with the rest obtained from reference TRBV5-1 and TRBJ2-2, is as follows: KAGVTQTPRYLIKTRGQQVTLSCSPISGHRSVSWYQQTPGQGLQFLFEYFSETQRNKGNFPGRFSGRQFSNSRSEMNVSTLELGDSALYLCASGPGGGVGTGELFFGEGSRLTVL.

The chain has TRBV7-1 and TRBJ1-3; D possibly corresponds to TRBD1 (5 bases). TRBV7-1 belongs to the ORF category, with a function that is uncertain. The CDR3 runs 18 residues. Trimming cost V 5 bases and J 2 bases, with 22 bases left between them. This chain's CDR3 is CASSLGVKGRRTGNTIYF. CDR3 coding DNA: TGTGCCAGCAGCCTGGGGGTGAAGGGCAGGCGTACTGGAAACACCATATATTTT.

This chain uses TRBV28 with TRBJ2-7, with 10 nucleotides matching TRBD2. Germline V CDR1 and CDR2: MDHEN, SYDVKM. There are 15 residues in the CDR3. Trimming cost V 2 bases and J 9 bases; bases outside gene matches: 10. As DNA, the CDR3 is TGTGCCAGCAGTTTAACTAGCGGGGTGATTACGGCGCAGTACTTC. Translated: CASSLTSGVITAQYF.

The gene calls are TRBV9 and TRBJ2-7, with D possibly being TRBD1 (5 bases). Germline values: CDR1 SGDLS, CDR2 YYNGEE. Trimming pared 6 bases from V and 2 bases from J, leaving 15 bases between. The CDR3 has 14 residues. CDR3 nucleotides: TGTGCCAGCACCTGGGGCTTGGCGGCCTACGAGCAGTACTTC. Residues: CASTWGLAAYEQYF.

V usage is TRBV6-8 and J usage is TRBJ2-5; D gene unclear. The germline gives CDR1 MNHGY, CDR2 SAAAGT. Trimming cost V 1 base and J 0 bases, with 9 bases left between them. The CDR3 sequence is 15 residues long. The CDR3 reads CASSYYPGYQETQYF. CDR3 sequence (DNA): TGTGCCAGCAGTTACTATCCGGGCTACCAAGAGACCCAGTACTTC.

The J gene is TRBJ1-1, the V gene TRBV18; D is undetermined. Germline CDR1 and CDR2: KGHSH and LQKENI. The CDR3 consists of 16 residues. The V and J ends lost 2 bases and 1 base respectively, with 14 bases between them. The CDR3 protein is CASSPTPLGTNTEAFF. The CDR3 DNA is TGTGCCAGCTCACCAACCCCGTTAGGTACGAACACTGAAGCTTTCTTT.

This chain links TRBV30 with TRBJ2-3; TRBD1 matches 10 bases. Germline V CDR1 and CDR2: GTSNPN, SVGIG (reference sequence). This CDR3 is 12 amino acids long. The ends lost 4 bases at V and 6 bases at J; junction bases unmatched: 1. CDR3 protein: CAWKGQGDTQYF. The CDR3 bases are TGTGCCTGGAAGGGACAGGGGGATACGCAGTATTTT.

This chain uses TRBV5-1 with TRBJ2-2; 8 bases are a match to TRBD2. V gave up 4 bases and J gave up 5 bases; unmatched junction bases: 13. Germline lookup yields CDR1 SGHRS and CDR2 YFSETQ. The CDR3 covers 17 residues. This chain's CDR3 is CASSLLASGRGTGELFF. The CDR3 coding sequence is TGCGCCAGCAGCCTACTAGCCAGCGGGAGAGGAACCGGGGAGCTGTTTTTT.

This clone was counted a single time. V is TRBV19 and J is TRBJ2-3; D is uncertain. CDR1 is LNHDA and CDR2 is SQIVND in the germline V gene (reference sequence). V was pared by 6 bases and J by 2 bases, with 15 bases between. This CDR3 region has 15 residues. This CDR3 is CASSLLGRYTDTQYF. The DNA for the CDR3 is TGTGCCAGTAGCCTTCTCGGCCGCTACACAGATACGCAGTATTTT. Drawing the rest from reference TRBV19 and TRBJ2-3, the complete variable domain is DGGITQSPKYLFRKEGQNVTLSCEQNLNHDAMYWYRQDPGQGLRLIYYSQIVNDFQKGDIAEGYSVSREKKESFPLTVTSAQKNPTAFYLCASSLLGRYTDTQYFGPGTRLTVL.

J is TRBJ2-1 and V is TRBV23-1; D is possibly TRBD1 or TRBD2 (5 bases each). TRBV23-1 is an ORF, with its function uncertain. Trimming took 6 bases from V and 8 from J, leaving 17 bases between them. The CDR3 contains 14 residues. CDR3 sequence: CASSRGVRDDEQFF. For the CDR3, the DNA is TGCGCCAGCAGCCGCGGCGTCCGGGACGATGAGCAGTTCTTC.

This clone has just a few counts. The chain is built from TRBV6-8 and TRBJ2-1; D remains unclear. Trimming took off 5 bases at V and 7 bases at J, with 9 bases between the two ends. The CDR3 length is 12 residues. CDR1 and CDR2 (germline): MNHGY, SAAAGT. The CDR3 coding sequence is TGTGCCAGCAGTCTCGTTCAAAATGAGCAGTTCTTC. Its translation is CASSLVQNEQFF.

The chain recombines TRBV6-8 with TRBJ2-1, with 13 bases matching TRBD2. Germline assignment: CDR1 MNHGY and CDR2 SAAAGT. Unmatched junction bases numbered 3, after V lost 5 bases and J lost 5 bases. The CDR3 is 15 amino acids. CDR3 sequence: CASSGGLAGNNEQFF. DNA of the CDR3: TGTGCCAGCAGTGGGGGACTAGCGGGGAACAATGAGCAGTTCTTC.

This chain connects TRBV19 to TRBJ1-3; 11 bases line up with TRBD1. This CDR3 contains 16 residues. V trimming: 10 bases; J trimming: 0 bases; junction bases outside the gene matches: 8. Germline V gives CDR1 LNHDA, CDR2 SQIVND (reference sequence). Here the CDR3 reads CATGDRGKSSGNTIYF. The CDR3 DNA is TGTGCCACCGGGGACAGGGGGAAGAGCTCTGGAAACACCATATATTTT.

The genes are TRBV12-5 and TRBJ2-7, with TRBD1 as a possible D gene (6 bases). Germline-derived CDR1 and CDR2 are LGHNT and FRNRAP. CDR3 length: 12 residues. CDR3 region: CASRQDSYEQYF. In nucleotides, the CDR3 is TGTGCCAGCCGACAGGACAGCTACGAGCAGTACTTC.

The rearrangement links TRBV1 to TRBJ1-2. TRBV1 is designated a pseudogene. The CDR3 loop spans 13 amino acids. CDR3 amino acids: CASSRGIDDGYTF. The CDR3 DNA reads TGCGCCAGTAGCCGAGGGATTGATGATGGCTACACCTTC.